Described below is a single T cell receptor (beta chain) sequence and its context. Its antigen is as yet unknown. These data originate in a study of beta chain features in type 1 diabetes. General study findings and limits: Shortening of TCRB CDR3s, moderate but significant, appeared in all four CD4+ subsets of Type 1 diabetes patients. High TCR expression in some cells could lead to their over-representation in cDNA sequencing. Healthy donors had naive, central memory and Treg TCRB repertoires that appeared less similar than those seen among patients.

The J segment lost 7 bases and the V segment lost 0 bases, leaving 4 bases of the junction unmatched. Germline V lookup: CDR1 MNHEY, CDR2 SVGAGI. This CDR3 has 14 amino acids. Expressed TCRB transcripts were sequenced because the isolated RNA had all been reverse transcribed beforehand. This table comes from immunoSEQ multiplex PCR, and its TCRdb copy is limited to in-frame clones, with some not included. The table records 600,000 to 700,000 clones, around an eighth of them present only once. The source is a man aged 18 to 29 with type 1 diabetes. What was sequenced was naive CD4+ T cells from blood. The genes are TRBV6-5 and TRBJ2-5, with TRBD1 identical over 8 bases. CDR3 residues: CASSYSDRAGTQYF. In DNA, the CDR3 is TGTGCCAGCAGTTACTCGGACAGGGCGGGGACCCAGTACTTC.